This T cell receptor (beta chain) stems from a study of T cell repertoires in cytomegalovirus infection. Across the study: Well-studied HLA-B-restricted epitopes and recently identified HLA-C-restricted epitopes of CMV were both used in the study. Overall study results and limits: HLA-C-restricted TCR beta clonotypes specific for CMV led the ex vivo response.

This clonotype appeared once. What it binds is not known. TCRdb recomputed calls from the reads with MiXCR, one row per CDR3 protein. The sample has about half a million distinct CDR3 sequences, around 30% seen once. This CDR3 spans 14 amino acids. V shed 3 bases and J shed 10 bases, with 15 bases lying between them. Looked up from germline, CDR1 is LNHNV and CDR2 is YYDKDF (reference sequence). The chain recombines TRBV15 with TRBJ1-4, with D hard to call. The clonotype comes from a human donor in good health (CMV status not recorded). Some clones in this sample may be carry-over from other donors' samples. Sequencing was performed on cultured PBMCs, taken from culture after CMV antigen stimulation. The CDR3 is CATSSGAGGVKLFF. In DNA form, the CDR3 reads TGTGCCACCAGCAGTGGAGCCGGTGGCGTAAAACTGTTTTTT.